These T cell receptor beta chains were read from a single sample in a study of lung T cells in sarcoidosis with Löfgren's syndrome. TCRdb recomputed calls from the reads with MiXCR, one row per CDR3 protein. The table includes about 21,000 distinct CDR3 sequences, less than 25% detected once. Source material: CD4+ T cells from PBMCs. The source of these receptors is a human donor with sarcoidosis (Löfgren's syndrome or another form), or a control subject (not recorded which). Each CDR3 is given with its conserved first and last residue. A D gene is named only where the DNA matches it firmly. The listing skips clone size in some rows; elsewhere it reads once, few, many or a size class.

TGTGCCAGCAGCCCGGGACAGGGGGCGCAATACGAGCAGTACTTC	CASSPGQGAQYEQYF	TRBJ2-7	TRBD1	.	TRBV12-3/TRBV12-4
TGTGCCAGCAGTGTCCGTACAGGGTTTGGTAATTCACCCCTCCACTTT	CASSVRTGFGNSPLHF	TRBJ1-6	.	medium-sized	TRBV25-1
TGCGCCAGCAGCTTGGCGGGGACAGGGCTGAACACTGAAGCTCTCTTT	CASSLAGTGLNTEALF	TRBJ1-1	TRBD1	.	TRBV5-1
TGCGCCAGCAGCCAGTTTAGCGGGGGGGCCACAGATACGCAGTATTTT	CASSQFSGGATDTQYF	TRBJ2-3	TRBD2	many	TRBV4-3
TGTGCCAGCAGTTACTTGCGCGGGGGGACGACTGACGAGCAGTACTTC	CASSYLRGGTTDEQYF	TRBJ2-7	TRBD2	medium-sized	TRBV6-6
TGCAGTGCGTACCGAGCGGGGGTCTACAATGAGCAGTTCTTT	CSAYRAGVYNEQFF	TRBJ2-1	TRBD2	.	TRBV20-1
TGTGCCAGCAGAGCACAACACCCTCTCTCCTACAATGAGCAGTTCTTC	CASRAQHPLSYNEQFF	TRBJ2-1	.	many	TRBV12-3/TRBV12-4
TGTGCCACCGAAAACAGGGGATTGAACACTGAAGCTTTCTTT	CATENRGLNTEAFF	TRBJ1-1	TRBD1	many	TRBV7-8
TGTGCCAGCAGTTGGTTTGGAAACACCATATATTTT	CASSWFGNTIYF	TRBJ1-3	.	medium-sized	TRBV25-1
TGTGCCATCAGTGGTCCGGGACTGGGGAACACCGGGGAGCTGTTTTTT	CAISGPGLGNTGELFF	TRBJ2-2	.	few	TRBV10-3
TGTGCCAGCAGACGCACAGATACGCAGTATTTT	CASRRTDTQYF	TRBJ2-3	.	many	TRBV12-3/TRBV12-4
TGCAGTGCGGTGCCAGCTGGTTTCACAGATACGCAGTATTTT	CSAVPAGFTDTQYF	TRBJ2-3	.	many	TRBV20-1
TGTGCCAGCAGTTTCGGGGAATACGAGCAGTACTTC	CASSFGEYEQYF	TRBJ2-7	.	many	TRBV28
TGTGCCAGCAGTTTACCACGGGGAGATACGCAGTATTTT	CASSLPRGDTQYF	TRBJ2-3	.	many	TRBV28
TGTGCCAGCAGCTTGACAGCTCTGAACACTGAAGCTTTCTTT	CASSLTALNTEAFF	TRBJ1-1	.	many	TRBV5-4
TGTGCCATCAGCGTCTTCAGCGGGGGGAACGAGCAGTACTTC	CAISVFSGGNEQYF	TRBJ2-7	TRBD2	once	TRBV9
TGTGCCAGCAGCCAAGTGTACCTACCCGAGCAGTTCTTC	CASSQVYLPEQFF	TRBJ2-1	.	many	TRBV3-1
TGTGCCAGCAGCTTAGCGGGGGCCAAAAATCAGCCCCAGCATTTT	CASSLAGAKNQPQHF	TRBJ1-5	.	many	TRBV7-8
TGTGCCAGCAAAGGGGGTAGCGGGCGCAATGAGCAGTTCTTC	CASKGGSGRNEQFF	TRBJ2-1	.	many	TRBV7-2
TGTGCCAGCAGCTTAGAGGCTGGGCCCGGGGAGCTGTTTTTT	CASSLEAGPGELFF	TRBJ2-2	.	few	TRBV7-3
TGTGCCAGCAGCTTGGGGGATACGCAGTATTTT	CASSLGDTQYF	TRBJ2-3	.	few	TRBV11-3
TGTGCCAGCAGCTTAGCGGGGGGGCCTCTCCGCCAGACCCAGTACTTC	CASSLAGGPLRQTQYF	TRBJ2-5	.	.	TRBV7-2
TGTGCCAGCTCGGGACCCATCCTTTACGAGCAGTACTTC	CASSGPILYEQYF	TRBJ2-7	.	medium-sized	TRBV6-2/TRBV6-3
TGTGCCACCAGTGTCGACAGCCGGCAGTACTTC	CATSVDSRQYF	TRBJ2-7	.	many	TRBV24-1
TGCAGCGCCACTAGCGGAACCTACGAGCAGTACTTC	CSATSGTYEQYF	TRBJ2-7	TRBD2	.	TRBV29-1
TGTGCCAGCAGTGGTGTGAATAGGGTCCGGGGCTACACCTTC	CASSGVNRVRGYTF	TRBJ1-2	.	once	TRBV2
TGCAGTGCTAGAGATACAAGGAATTCACCCCTCCACTTT	CSARDTRNSPLHF	TRBJ1-6	.	many	TRBV20-1
TGTGCCACCAGTGACTCAGATAGCAATCAGCCCCAGCATTTT	CATSDSDSNQPQHF	TRBJ1-5	.	many	TRBV24-1
TGTGCCAGCAGCTCCGGGGCAGATACGCAGTATTTT	CASSSGADTQYF	TRBJ2-3	.	many	TRBV7-3
TGTGCCAGCTCATCGATCCCAGGACAGGGGGCGGGCAATGAGCAGTTCTTC	CASSSIPGQGAGNEQFF	TRBJ2-1	TRBD1	many	TRBV18
TGCAGTGCTAGACCGACTAGCGGGGCTGGCGAGACCCAGTACTTC	CSARPTSGAGETQYF	TRBJ2-5	TRBD2	medium-sized	TRBV20-1
TGCAGTGCTAGGACGCAGGGGGCCGGGGGCTACACCTTC	CSARTQGAGGYTF	TRBJ1-2	TRBD1	medium-sized	TRBV20-1
TGTGCCAGTAGTATTCAGCCAAACACCGGGGAGCTGTTTTTT	CASSIQPNTGELFF	TRBJ2-2	.	many	TRBV19
TGCAGTGGTTTGGTCGGGGTCACAGATACGCAGTATTTT	CSGLVGVTDTQYF	TRBJ2-3	.	many	TRBV20-1
TGTGCCAGCAGCCGCGGGGGGATATCCGAAAAACTGTTTTTT	CASSRGGISEKLFF	TRBJ1-4	.	few	TRBV5-6
TGCAGTGCTAGACTAAAGGACGCCGTCTTC	CSARLKDAVF	TRBJ1-2	.	medium-sized	TRBV20-1
TGCAGTGCTAGAGATCTAGGACTAGCGGGAGCACGGGAGCAGTACTTC	CSARDLGLAGAREQYF	TRBJ2-7	TRBD2	many	TRBV20-1
TGTGCCTGGAGCTATGACAGCGTTGGTCCAGATACGCAGTATTTT	CAWSYDSVGPDTQYF	TRBJ2-3	.	few	TRBV30
TGTGCCAGCAGCCAAGTGGGGACAGGACCCTACGAGCAGTACTTC	CASSQVGTGPYEQYF	TRBJ2-7	TRBD1	many	TRBV4-2
TGTGCCTGGAGCTTAAATGGGGATGAGCAGTTCTTC	CAWSLNGDEQFF	TRBJ2-1	.	few	TRBV30
TGTGCCAGCAGTTACTCGTTACATCACCCACGGCGGGGGAATACGCAGTATTTT	CASSYSLHHPRRGNTQYF	TRBJ2-3	TRBD2	.	TRBV6-5
TGTGCCAGCAGCCCTCATAATATGAACACTGAAGCTTTCTTT	CASSPHNMNTEAFF	TRBJ1-1	.	many	TRBV28
TGTGCCAGCAGTTACCGACCCCCGGGACAGGGGGATCAAGAGACCCAGTACTTC	CASSYRPPGQGDQETQYF	TRBJ2-5	TRBD1	medium-sized	TRBV6-6
TGTGCCAGCAGTTTATCCTCTGATAAGCGGGGCGAGCAGTACTTC	CASSLSSDKRGEQYF	TRBJ2-7	TRBD2	medium-sized	TRBV27
TGTGCCAGCAGCTTAGTTGCGTGGGCAGGACGCTCCTACAATGAGCAGTTCTTC	CASSLVAWAGRSYNEQFF	TRBJ2-1	.	many	TRBV11-2
TGTGCCAGCAGCGTAGGGGGACTCCGAAGGGATACGCAGTATTTT	CASSVGGLRRDTQYF	TRBJ2-3	.	many	TRBV9
TGTGCCAGCAGTCTCGGGACGGCCGTCGATAGGCAGTACTTC	CASSLGTAVDRQYF	TRBJ2-7	.	medium-sized	TRBV7-6
TGCAGCGTCGCCGCCGTAGGGGATGAGCAGTTCTTC	CSVAAVGDEQFF	TRBJ2-1	.	many	TRBV29-1
TGTGCCAGCAGCTTCGACAGGGGGCTCGAGCAGTACTTC	CASSFDRGLEQYF	TRBJ2-7	TRBD1	few	TRBV7-2
TGTGCCAGCAATCCCGGGACTACCACAGATACGCAGTATTTT	CASNPGTTTDTQYF	TRBJ2-3	TRBD2	many	TRBV7-2
TGTGCCAGAAGAGACCAGGTTTCCAATCAGCCCCAGCATTTT	CARRDQVSNQPQHF	TRBJ1-5	.	.	TRBV2
TGTGCCAGTAGCCGACTAGCGCTCAATGAGCAGTTCTTC	CASSRLALNEQFF	TRBJ2-1	TRBD2	few	TRBV19
TGTGCCAGCAGCTTGCTAGATACGCAGTATTTT	CASSLLDTQYF	TRBJ2-3	.	many	TRBV11-2